This TCR beta chain was sequenced in a study of blood T cell repertoires in COVID-19. As for the study in general: PBMCs, B-cell-depleted T cells, or T cells were the source of the cDNA or gDNA that made up the material.

The junction had 10 bases not matched to a gene; V was cut back by 3 bases and J by 0 bases. CDR1 and CDR2 (germline): SGHRS, YFSETQ. CDR3 length: 18 residues. Generated by immunoSEQ multiplex PCR, the TCRdb table keeps only in-frame clones and is missing some. This table holds roughly 140,000 clones, around 90% found once. This sequence originates from a woman older than 75 with acute or convalescent COVID-19. The V gene is TRBV5-1, the J gene TRBJ1-5; 9 positions agree with TRBD1. Sequenced input: peripheral blood. The CDR3 spells CASSSFTGGLYSNQPQHF. The DNA of the CDR3 is TGCGCCAGCAGCTCCTTCACAGGGGGCCTTTATAGCAATCAGCCCCAGCATTTT.